The 22 T cell receptor beta chains below come from one sample, sequenced in a study of OX40 agonist ivuxolimab in advanced cancers. The protocol was immunoSEQ multiplex PCR, while the TCRdb copy is restricted to in-frame clones and leaves out a portion. Here the sample spans tens of thousands of clones, 90% being singletons. Here the sequenced sample was CD4+ or CD8+ T cells sorted from blood, taken in a trial of the OX40 agonist ivuxolimab. All receptors come from an adult with an advanced solid tumor such as melanoma, head and neck, liver or kidney cancer.

This rearrangement joins TRBV11-2 to TRBJ2-1, with D perhaps TRBD1 (6 bases). Between the trimmed V and J ends, which lost 5 bases and 4 bases, there was a span of 9 bases. The CDR3 has 13 residues. Germline values: CDR1 SGHAT, CDR2 FQNNGV. CDR3 protein: CASSLRGYNEQFF. The CDR3 DNA reads as TGTGCCAGCAGCCTTAGGGGGTACAATGAGCAGTTCTTC.

V and J are TRBV4-1 and TRBJ1-1; 9 positions agree with TRBD1. Germline V gene lookup returns CDR1 MGHRA and CDR2 YSYEKL. The CDR3 has 14 residues. The trim removed 2 bases at V and 7 bases at J, leaving 5 bases unmatched. DNA for the CDR3: TGCGCCAGCAGCCAACTCCTGACAGGGGGTGAAGCTTTCTTT. Amino acid sequence: CASSQLLTGGEAFF.

V gene TRBV19 combines with J gene TRBJ1-1; TRBD1 is a possible D gene (5 bases). Germline V gives CDR1 LNHDA, CDR2 SQIVND (reference sequence). V was cut by 11 bases and J by 1 base, with 23 bases left in between. The CDR3 is made up of 16 amino acids. CDR3 in DNA: TGTGCCTCCTCACGGGGGGGAAGAAGGGCGAACACTGAAGCTTTCTTT. Encoded protein: CASSRGGRRANTEAFF.

A note on this clone: The sample carries other DNA sequences with the same CDR3. The V call is TRBV2, the J call TRBJ1-1; D not resolved. Germline CDR1 and CDR2: SNHLY and FYNNEI. V gave up 0 bases and J gave up 5 bases, with 13 bases separating them. The CDR3 totals 15 residues. The CDR3 loop reads CASSEAGPPGTEAFF. The DNA for the CDR3 is TGTGCCAGCAGTGAAGCGGGCCCGCCGGGAACTGAAGCTTTCTTT. The complete variable domain, with remaining parts taken from reference TRBV2 and TRBJ1-1, reads EPEVTQTPSHQVTQMGQEVILRCVPISNHLYFYWYRQILGQKVEFLVSFYNNEISEKSEIFDDQFSVERPDGSNFTLKIRSTKLEDSAMYFCASSEAGPPGTEAFFGQGTRLTVV.

This CDR3 reads CASSRGDSLNYGYTF. DNA for the CDR3: TGTGCCAGCAGTCGAGGGGATTCACTGAACTATGGCTACACCTTC. J is TRBJ1-2 and V is TRBV28; D may be TRBD1 (5 bases). The CDR3 is made up of 15 amino acids. V was clipped by 5 bases and J by 2 bases, with 15 bases between them. Germline loops: CDR1 MDHEN, CDR2 SYDVKM.

The chain employs TRBV11-1 and TRBJ2-7; no reliable D call. Germline values: CDR1 SGHAT, CDR2 FQDESV (reference sequence). V gave up 6 bases and J gave up 0 bases, with 9 bases separating them. The CDR3 covers 13 residues. The CDR3 nucleotides are TGTGCCAGCAGGATGCAAGGCTCCTACGAGCAGTACTTC. As protein: CASRMQGSYEQYF.

The genes are TRBV6-5 and TRBJ1-1; D is perhaps TRBD1 (5 bases). The germline V gene has CDR1 MNHEY and CDR2 SVGAGI. Trimming took off 1 base at V and 5 bases at J, with 11 bases between the two ends. CDR3 length: 14 amino acids. The CDR3 sequence is CASSYYRGGTEAFF. Written as DNA, the CDR3 is TGTGCCAGCAGTTACTACCGGGGGGGAACTGAAGCTTTCTTT.

The chain combines TRBV19 with TRBJ1-5, with D maybe TRBD1 (6 bases). This CDR3 comprises 16 residues. Trimming left V 4 bases short and J 4 bases short, with 17 bases between. Germline-derived CDR1 and CDR2 are LNHDA and SQIVND (reference sequence). The CDR3 spells CASSKRTEAENQPQHF. As DNA, the CDR3 is TGTGCCAGTAGTAAAAGGACAGAAGCGGAGAATCAGCCCCAGCATTTT.

This clone was observed once. The gene calls are TRBV18 and TRBJ2-7, with D possibly called TRBD1 or TRBD2 (6 bases each). The V gene lost 4 bases and the J gene lost 6 bases, with 25 bases spanning the gap. Germline loops: CDR1 KGHSH, CDR2 LQKENI. The CDR3 runs 17 residues. CDR3 residues: CASSLDRSPVAASEQYF. CDR3 DNA: TGTGCCAGCTCACTAGACAGGAGTCCGGTAGCGGCAAGCGAGCAGTACTTC.

This clone was detected a few times. The chain joins TRBV6-1 to TRBJ2-3; maybe TRBD2 (5 bases). V was pared by 0 bases and J by 2 bases, with 9 bases between. This CDR3 is 15 amino acids long. CDR1 is MNHNS, CDR2 SASEGT, per germline. CDR3 loop: CASSEARDPTDTQYF. CDR3 DNA: TGTGCCAGCAGTGAAGCCCGGGATCCCACAGATACGCAGTATTTT.

This chain connects TRBV11-3 to TRBJ1-2; D is uncertain. The CDR3 has 14 residues. Germline assignment: CDR1 SGHNT and CDR2 YENEEA. V was trimmed by 3 bases and J by 4 bases, leaving 12 bases between them. CDR3 sequence reads: CASSFSVVPYGYTF. The CDR3 bases are TGTGCCAGCAGCTTTTCCGTAGTGCCCTATGGCTACACCTTC.

V usage is TRBV7-2 and J usage is TRBJ2-1; 11 bases map to TRBD1. Trimming cost V 5 bases and J 6 bases; bases outside gene matches: 3. The CDR3 runs 14 residues. CDR1 and CDR2 from the germline V gene are SGHTA and FQGNSA. Written as DNA, the CDR3 is TGTGCCAGCAGCGCCGGGACAGGGGGCAATGAGCAGTTCTTC. It is translated as CASSAGTGGNEQFF.

V and J are TRBV7-3 and TRBJ2-3, with 7 bases matching TRBD2. J was trimmed by 2 bases and V by 0 bases; bases with no gene match: 2. Germline values: CDR1 SGHTA, CDR2 FQGTGA. This CDR3 has 15 residues. The CDR3 coding sequence is TGTGCCAGCAGCTTAACCCGGGGGGACACAGATACGCAGTATTTT. Translation gives CASSLTRGDTDTQYF.

V and J are TRBV11-1 and TRBJ2-5; 13 bases agree with TRBD2. The CDR3 covers 14 residues. J gave up 5 bases and V 6 bases, and 3 bases lay outside the gene matches. The germline gives CDR1 SGHAT, CDR2 FQDESV (reference sequence). The CDR3 reads CASRAGLAGETQYF. In DNA, the CDR3 is TGTGCCAGCAGGGCGGGACTAGCGGGGGAGACCCAGTACTTC.

The chain carries TRBV7-6 and TRBJ1-1; weak D call: TRBD1 (6 bases). V was cut by 6 bases and J by 1 base, with 9 bases left in between. CDR1 is SGHVS, CDR2 FNYEAQ, per germline. The CDR3 length is 13 residues. CDR3 residues: CASRLGGNTEAFF. The CDR3, as DNA: TGTGCCAGCAGGCTAGGGGGGAACACTGAAGCTTTCTTT.

This chain links TRBV11-2 with TRBJ2-5; perhaps TRBD1 as D (5 bases). The CDR3 is made up of 13 amino acids. CDR1 SGHAT and CDR2 FQNNGV come from the germline V gene. V was trimmed by 4 bases and J by 4 bases, leaving 10 bases between them. The CDR3: CASSWAQGETQYF. The CDR3 DNA reads TGTGCCAGCAGCTGGGCCCAGGGAGAGACCCAGTACTTC. The full variable domain, its missing parts supplied by reference TRBV11-2 and TRBJ2-5, is EAGVAQSPRYKIIEKRQSVAFWCNPISGHATLYWYQQILGQGPKLLIQFQNNGVVDDSQLPKDRFSAERLKGVDSTLKIQPAKLEDSAVYLCASSWAQGETQYFGPGTRLLVL.

V gene TRBV6-5 combines with J gene TRBJ2-7, with D perhaps given as TRBD1 or TRBD2 (5 bases each). Trimming cost V 5 bases and J 5 bases, with 13 bases left between them. The CDR3 loop spans 13 amino acids. Germline values: CDR1 MNHEY, CDR2 SVGAGI. The CDR3 sequence is CASSHPRGHEQYF. The CDR3 DNA follows: TGTGCCAGCAGTCATCCCCGGGGCCACGAGCAGTACTTC.

This clone was observed a single time. The chain employs TRBV28 and TRBJ1-5; no firm D call. The CDR3 totals 15 residues. Trimming left V 3 bases short and J 0 bases short, with 9 bases between. Germline lookup yields CDR1 MDHEN and CDR2 SYDVKM. This chain's CDR3 is CASSFYSNSNQPQHF. CDR3 bases: TGTGCCAGCAGTTTCTACAGCAATAGCAATCAGCCCCAGCATTTT.

This rearrangement joins TRBV7-9 to TRBJ2-5; TRBD2 matches 9 bases. J was trimmed by 5 bases and V by 3 bases; bases with no gene match: 4. Germline V gene sequence: CDR1 SEHNR, CDR2 FQNEAQ (reference sequence). The CDR3 spans 14 residues. CDR3 amino acids: CASSFSGRGETQYF. DNA of the CDR3: TGTGCCAGCAGCTTTAGCGGGAGAGGCGAGACCCAGTACTTC.

The CDR3 region has the DNA TGTGCCAGCGGGACGGTCCAAGAGACCCAGTACTTC. It yields the protein CASGTVQETQYF. The chain uses TRBV2 and TRBJ2-5; either TRBD1 or TRBD2 may fit D (5 bases each). V lost 8 bases to trimming and J lost 1 base, with 8 bases between them. The CDR3 consists of 12 residues. Per germline, CDR1 SNHLY and CDR2 FYNNEI.

The gene calls are TRBV2 and TRBJ2-1; TRBD1 is a possible D gene (9 bases). Germline lookup yields CDR1 SNHLY and CDR2 FYNNEI. This CDR3 is 18 amino acids long. V lost 5 bases and J lost 7, with 27 bases in between. The CDR3 loop is CASSSGGAGTGFLNEQFF. The CDR3, as DNA: TGTGCCAGCAGTTCCGGGGGGGCCGGGACAGGGTTTTTGAATGAGCAGTTCTTC.

This chain uses TRBV7-2 with TRBJ2-7, with a weak D call TRBD2 (5 bases). CDR3 length: 14 residues. Trimming took 4 bases from V and 3 from J, leaving 13 bases between them. Germline V lookup: CDR1 SGHTA, CDR2 FQGNSA. CDR3 amino acids: CASSSRTAIYEQYF. DNA of the CDR3: TGTGCCAGCAGCTCTCGGACTGCAATCTACGAGCAGTACTTC. The variable domain in full, completed from reference TRBV7-2 and TRBJ2-7, reads GAGVSQSPSNKVTEKGKDVELRCDPISGHTALYWYRQSLGQGLEFLIYFQGNSAPDKSGLPSDRFSAERTGGSVSTLTIQRTQQEDSAVYLCASSSRTAIYEQYFGPGTRLTVT.